The next 7 T cell receptor beta chains were all read from a single sample in a study of blood T cells in healthy people across ages. A second PCR of 7 to 11 cycles used a sample-barcoded 5' primer and a J-beta primer mix. A single record per CDR3 protein comes from TCRdb applying MiXCR to the 5' RACE reads. The table has about a million distinct CDR3 sequences, about 53% seen once. Source material: blood. These receptors originate from an older woman in good health.

This clonotype was found a few times. The rearrangement uses TRBV29-1 and TRBJ2-7; maybe TRBD1 (6 bases). V lost 7 bases, J lost 0 bases, and 16 bases lay in between. CDR1 SQVTM and CDR2 ANQGSEA come from the germline V gene. This CDR3 has 14 amino acids. In nucleotides, the CDR3 is TGCAGCGGGAAAACAGGGATGGACTCCTACGAGCAGTACTTC. Amino acids: CSGKTGMDSYEQYF.

The V and J genes are TRBV10-3 and TRBJ2-3; D tentatively reads TRBD1 or TRBD2 (5 bases each). The length of the CDR3 is 16 residues. Germline-derived CDR1 and CDR2 are ENHRY and SYGVKD. Deletions cut 5 bases from V and 0 bases from J, with 15 bases between. CDR3 nucleotides: TGTGCCATCAGTCCCGGGGCAATACAGAGCACAGATACGCAGTATTTT. Residues: CAISPGAIQSTDTQYF.

This clonotype is a singleton in its sample. The genes are TRBV14 and TRBJ2-7, with D possibly being TRBD2 (6 bases). The CDR3 is made up of 16 amino acids. CDR1 and CDR2 from the germline V gene are SGHDN and FVKESK. V dropped 0 bases and J dropped 0 bases, with 12 bases sitting between them. The CDR3 sequence: CASSQDRLAFSYEQYF. The CDR3 DNA sequence: TGTGCCAGCAGCCAAGATCGCCTAGCGTTCTCCTACGAGCAGTACTTC.

On this clonotype itself: At one of its ends the junction is not consistent with the germline gene, which may arise from a read error. The chain recombines TRBV4-2 with TRBJ1-2; TRBD1 agrees at 8 bases. The CDR3 sequence is 14 residues long. Germline V gene sequence: CDR1 LGHNA, CDR2 YNFKEQ. CDR3 bases: TGTGCCGGCAGCCAAGACGGGACAGGTTATGGCTACACCTTC. It translates to CAGSQDGTGYGYTF.

This sequence joins TRBV7-2 and TRBJ1-1, with D perhaps matching TRBD1 (5 bases). Germline V lookup: CDR1 SGHTA, CDR2 FQGNSA. V was shortened by 2 bases and J by 10 bases, with 8 bases between the two germline ends. The CDR3 length is 11 residues. The CDR3 here is CASSLWGAAFF. CDR3 DNA sequence: TGTGCCAGCAGCTTATGGGGCGCAGCTTTCTTT.

This clonotype has more than one count but fewer than ten. The chain joins TRBV11-3 to TRBJ2-5, with a possible D match to TRBD1 (6 bases). V was shortened by 3 bases and J by 2 bases, with 13 bases between the two germline ends. Germline CDR1 SGHNT, CDR2 YENEEA. CDR3 length equals 15 residues. CDR3 residues: CASSLGRGLQETQYF. The CDR3, as DNA: TGTGCCAGCAGCTTGGGCAGGGGATTACAAGAGACCCAGTACTTC.

This clonotype came up many times. The rearrangement links TRBV12-3 or TRBV12-4 to TRBJ2-5; tentative D call: TRBD2 (6 bases). The CDR3 is 10 amino acids. V was cut by 9 bases and J by 5 bases, with 7 bases left in between. CDR3 nucleotides: TGTGCCAGTGGGGGGGAGACCCAGTACTTC. Residues: CASGGETQYF.